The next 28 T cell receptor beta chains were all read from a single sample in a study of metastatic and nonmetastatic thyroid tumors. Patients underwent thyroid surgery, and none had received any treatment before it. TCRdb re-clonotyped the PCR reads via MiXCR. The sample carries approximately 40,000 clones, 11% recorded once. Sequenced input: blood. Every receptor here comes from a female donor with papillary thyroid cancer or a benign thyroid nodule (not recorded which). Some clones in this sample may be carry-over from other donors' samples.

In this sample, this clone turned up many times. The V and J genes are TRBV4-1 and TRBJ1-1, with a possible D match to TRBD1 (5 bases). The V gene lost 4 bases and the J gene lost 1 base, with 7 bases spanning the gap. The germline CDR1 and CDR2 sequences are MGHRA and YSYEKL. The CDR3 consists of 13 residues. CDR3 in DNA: TGCGCCAGCAGCCGGGGCCCGAACACTGAAGCTTTCTTT. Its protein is CASSRGPNTEAFF.

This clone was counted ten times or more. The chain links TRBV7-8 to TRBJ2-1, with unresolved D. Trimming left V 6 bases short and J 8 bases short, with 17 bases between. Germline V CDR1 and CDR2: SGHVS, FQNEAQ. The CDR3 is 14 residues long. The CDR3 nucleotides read TGTGCCAGCAGGTCCCTCGACTGGGAAGATGAGCAGTTCTTC. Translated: CASRSLDWEDEQFF.

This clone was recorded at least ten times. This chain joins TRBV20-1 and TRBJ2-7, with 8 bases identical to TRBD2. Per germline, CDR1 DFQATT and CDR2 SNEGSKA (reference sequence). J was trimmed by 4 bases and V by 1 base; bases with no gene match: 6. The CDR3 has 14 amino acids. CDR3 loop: CSARGREGRYEQYF. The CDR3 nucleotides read TGCAGTGCTAGAGGACGGGAGGGGCGGTACGAGCAGTACTTC.

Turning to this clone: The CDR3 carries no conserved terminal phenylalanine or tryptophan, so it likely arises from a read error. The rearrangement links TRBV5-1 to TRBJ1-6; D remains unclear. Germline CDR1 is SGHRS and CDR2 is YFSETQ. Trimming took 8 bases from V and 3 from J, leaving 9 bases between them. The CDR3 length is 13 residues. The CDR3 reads CARRGIYNSPLHY. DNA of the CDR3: TGCGCCAGAAGAGGGATCTATAATTCACCCCTCCACTAT.

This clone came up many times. The CDR3 DNA is TGTGCCAGCAGTTTGTCCGGGCCGGAGACCCAGTACTTC. Its translation is CASSLSGPETQYF. The chain combines TRBV12-3 or TRBV12-4 with TRBJ2-5, with D unresolved. The CDR3 runs to 13 residues. The V gene lost 3 bases and the J gene lost 5 bases, with 10 bases spanning the gap.

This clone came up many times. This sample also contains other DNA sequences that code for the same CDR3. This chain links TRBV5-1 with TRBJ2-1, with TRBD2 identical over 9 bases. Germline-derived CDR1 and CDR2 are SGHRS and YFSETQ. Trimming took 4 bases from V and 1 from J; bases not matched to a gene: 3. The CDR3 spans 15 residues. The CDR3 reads CASSPTSGSYNEQFF. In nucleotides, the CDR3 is TGCGCCAGCAGCCCAACTAGCGGGTCCTACAATGAGCAGTTCTTC.

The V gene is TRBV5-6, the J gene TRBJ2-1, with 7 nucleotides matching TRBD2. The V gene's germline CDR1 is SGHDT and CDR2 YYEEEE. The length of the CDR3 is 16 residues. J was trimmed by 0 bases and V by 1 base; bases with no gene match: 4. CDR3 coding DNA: TGTGCCAGCAGCTTGAAGGGAGGGAGCTCCTACAATGAGCAGTTCTTC. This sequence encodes CASSLKGGSSYNEQFF.

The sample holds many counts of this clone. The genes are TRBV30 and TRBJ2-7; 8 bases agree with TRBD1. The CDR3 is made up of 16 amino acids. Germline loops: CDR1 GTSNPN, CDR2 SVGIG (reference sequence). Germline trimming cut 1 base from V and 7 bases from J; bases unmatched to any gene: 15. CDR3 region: CAWSGGGDRSLREQYF. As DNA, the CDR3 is TGTGCCTGGAGTGGGGGTGGGGACAGGTCCCTACGGGAGCAGTACTTC.

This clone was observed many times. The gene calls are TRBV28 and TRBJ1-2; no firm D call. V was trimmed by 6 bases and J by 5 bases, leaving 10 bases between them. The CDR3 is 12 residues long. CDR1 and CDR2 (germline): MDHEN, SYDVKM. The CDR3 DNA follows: TGTGCCAGCAGGGGCCACCTTTATGGCTACACCTTC. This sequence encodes CASRGHLYGYTF.

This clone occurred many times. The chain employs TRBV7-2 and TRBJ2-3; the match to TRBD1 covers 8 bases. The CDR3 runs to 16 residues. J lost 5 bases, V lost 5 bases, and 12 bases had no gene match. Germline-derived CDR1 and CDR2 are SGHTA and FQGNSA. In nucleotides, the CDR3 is TGTGCCAGCAGCCCCTTCTACGGGACAGGAAGAGATACGCAGTATTTT. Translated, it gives CASSPFYGTGRDTQYF. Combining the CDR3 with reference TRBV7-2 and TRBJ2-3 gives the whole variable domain GAGVSQSPSNKVTEKGKDVELRCDPISGHTALYWYRQSLGQGLEFLIYFQGNSAPDKSGLPSDRFSAERTGGSVSTLTIQRTQQEDSAVYLCASSPFYGTGRDTQYFGPGTRLTVL.

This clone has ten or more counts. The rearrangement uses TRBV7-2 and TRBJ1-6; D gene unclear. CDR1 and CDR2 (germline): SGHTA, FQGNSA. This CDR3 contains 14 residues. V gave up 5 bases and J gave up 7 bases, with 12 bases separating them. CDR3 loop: CASSLYGRNSPLHF. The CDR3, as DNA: TGTGCCAGCAGCCTATATGGGCGAAATTCACCCCTCCACTTT.

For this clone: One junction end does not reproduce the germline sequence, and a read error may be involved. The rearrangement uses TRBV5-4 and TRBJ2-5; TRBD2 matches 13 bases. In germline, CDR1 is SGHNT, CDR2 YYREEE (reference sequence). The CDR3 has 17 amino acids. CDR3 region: CAISPGLAGVTAETQYF. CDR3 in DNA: TGTGCCATCAGCCCAGGACTAGCGGGAGTGACTGCAGAGACCCAGTACTTC. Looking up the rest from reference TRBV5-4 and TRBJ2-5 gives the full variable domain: ETGVTQSPTHLIKTRGQQVTLRCSSQSGHNTVSWYQQALGQGPQFIFQYYREEENGRGNFPPRFSGLQFPNYSSELNVNALELDDSALYLCAISPGLAGVTAETQYFGPGTRLLVL.

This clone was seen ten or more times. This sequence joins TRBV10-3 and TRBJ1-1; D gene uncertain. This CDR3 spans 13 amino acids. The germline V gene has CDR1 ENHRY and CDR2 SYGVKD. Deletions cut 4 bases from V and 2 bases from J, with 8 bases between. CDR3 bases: TGTGCCATCAGTGGACCAGCAAACACTGAAGCTTTCTTT. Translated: CAISGPANTEAFF.

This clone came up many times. The CDR3 DNA follows: TGTGCCAGTGGGGGACAGGGAACGAACACCGGGGAGCTGTTTTTT. This gives the protein CASGGQGTNTGELFF. The chain has TRBV19 and TRBJ2-2; 9 nucleotides agree with TRBD1. CDR1 LNHDA and CDR2 SQIVND come from the germline V gene (reference sequence). The CDR3 runs 15 residues. V was pared by 8 bases and J by 0 bases, with 4 bases of the junction left unmatched.

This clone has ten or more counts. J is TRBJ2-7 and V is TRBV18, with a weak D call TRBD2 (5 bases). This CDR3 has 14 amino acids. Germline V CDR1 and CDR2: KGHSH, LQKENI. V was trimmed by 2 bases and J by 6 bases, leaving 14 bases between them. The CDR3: CASSPSREESEQYF. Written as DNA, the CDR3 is TGTGCCAGCTCACCATCTCGGGAAGAAAGCGAGCAGTACTTC.

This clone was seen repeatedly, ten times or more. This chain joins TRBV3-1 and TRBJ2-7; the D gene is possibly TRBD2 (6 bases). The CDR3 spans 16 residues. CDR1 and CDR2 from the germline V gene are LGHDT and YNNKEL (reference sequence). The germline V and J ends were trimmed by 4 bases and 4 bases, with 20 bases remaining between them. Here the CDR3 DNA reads TGTGCCAGCAGCCGAGGTGTGGGGGGATCGAGGTACGAGCAGTACTTC. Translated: CASSRGVGGSRYEQYF.

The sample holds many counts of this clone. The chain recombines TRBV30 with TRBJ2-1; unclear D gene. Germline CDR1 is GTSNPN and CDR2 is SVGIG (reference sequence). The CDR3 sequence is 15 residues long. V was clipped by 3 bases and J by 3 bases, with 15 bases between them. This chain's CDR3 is CAWRQVPPVYNEQFF. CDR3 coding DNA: TGTGCCTGGAGGCAAGTTCCCCCGGTCTACAATGAGCAGTTCTTC.

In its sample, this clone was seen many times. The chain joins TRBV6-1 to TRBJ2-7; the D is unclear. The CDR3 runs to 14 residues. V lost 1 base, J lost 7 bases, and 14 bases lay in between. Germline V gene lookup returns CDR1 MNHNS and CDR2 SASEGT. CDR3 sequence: CASSEVYQLGEQYF. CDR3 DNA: TGTGCCAGCAGTGAAGTTTACCAGCTCGGGGAGCAGTACTTC.

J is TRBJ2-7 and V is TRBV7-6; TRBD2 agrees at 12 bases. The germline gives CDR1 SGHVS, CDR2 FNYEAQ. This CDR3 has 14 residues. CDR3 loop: CATYGLAGYYEVYF. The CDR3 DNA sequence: TGTGCGACGTACGGACTAGCGGGGTACTACGAAGTGTACTTC.

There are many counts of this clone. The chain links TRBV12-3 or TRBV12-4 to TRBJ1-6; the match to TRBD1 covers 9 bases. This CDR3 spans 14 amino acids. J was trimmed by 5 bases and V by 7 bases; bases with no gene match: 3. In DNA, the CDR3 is TGTGCCAGCACGGGGACAGGGAATAATTCACCCCTCCACTTT. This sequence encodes CASTGTGNNSPLHF.

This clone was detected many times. Here the CDR3 reads CASSLADSSYNEQFF. The CDR3 DNA sequence: TGTGCCAGCAGCTTGGCGGACAGCTCCTACAATGAGCAGTTCTTC. V gene TRBV5-6 combines with J gene TRBJ2-1; a possible D gene is TRBD1 (6 bases). CDR1 SGHDT and CDR2 YYEEEE come from the germline V gene. V was pared by 0 bases and J by 0 bases, with 7 bases between. This CDR3 has 15 residues.

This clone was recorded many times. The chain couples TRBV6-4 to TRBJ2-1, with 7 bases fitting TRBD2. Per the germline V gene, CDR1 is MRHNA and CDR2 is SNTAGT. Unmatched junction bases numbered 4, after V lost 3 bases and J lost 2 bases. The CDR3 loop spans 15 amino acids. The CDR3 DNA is TGTGCCAGCAGTGAGGTAGCGGGCCCCTACAATGAGCAGTTCTTC. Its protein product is CASSEVAGPYNEQFF.

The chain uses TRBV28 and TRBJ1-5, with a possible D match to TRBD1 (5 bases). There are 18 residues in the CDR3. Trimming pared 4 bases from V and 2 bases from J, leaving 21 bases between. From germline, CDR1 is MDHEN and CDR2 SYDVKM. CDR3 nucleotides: TGTGCCAGCAGTTCCGTCTGGGGACGGGGAGTAGGCAATCAGCCCCAGCATTTT. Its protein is CASSSVWGRGVGNQPQHF. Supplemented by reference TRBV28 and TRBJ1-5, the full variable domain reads DVKVTQSSRYLVKRTGEKVFLECVQDMDHENMFWYRQDPGLGLRLIYFSYDVKMKEKGDIPEGYSVSREKKERFSLILESASTNQTSMYLCASSSVWGRGVGNQPQHFGDGTRLSIL.

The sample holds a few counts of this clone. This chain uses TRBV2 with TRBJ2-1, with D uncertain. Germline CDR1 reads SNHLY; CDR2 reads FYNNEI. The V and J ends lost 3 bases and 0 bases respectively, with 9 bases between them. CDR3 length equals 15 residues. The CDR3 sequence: CASSEVGFSYNEQFF. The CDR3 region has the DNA TGTGCCAGCAGTGAGGTGGGGTTCTCCTACAATGAGCAGTTCTTC.

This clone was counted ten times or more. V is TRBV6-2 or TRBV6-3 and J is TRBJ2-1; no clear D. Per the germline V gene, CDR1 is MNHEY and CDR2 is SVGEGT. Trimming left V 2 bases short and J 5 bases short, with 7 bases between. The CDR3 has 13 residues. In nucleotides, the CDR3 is TGTGCCAGCAGTTACAATAGGCACAATGAGCAGTTCTTC. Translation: CASSYNRHNEQFF.

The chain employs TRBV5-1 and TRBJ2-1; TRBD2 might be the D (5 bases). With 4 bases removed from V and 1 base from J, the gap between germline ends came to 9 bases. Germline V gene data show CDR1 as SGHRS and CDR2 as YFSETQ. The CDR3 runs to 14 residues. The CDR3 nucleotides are TGCGCCAGCAGCCATGGAGGATCCTACAATGAGCAGTTCTTC. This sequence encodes CASSHGGSYNEQFF.

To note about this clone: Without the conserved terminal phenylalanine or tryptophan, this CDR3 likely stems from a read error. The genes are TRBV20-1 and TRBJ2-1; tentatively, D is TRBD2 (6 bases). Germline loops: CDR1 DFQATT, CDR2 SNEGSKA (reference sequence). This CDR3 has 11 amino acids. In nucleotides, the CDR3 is TGTAGTGCTCGACTAGTTCTTGAGCAGTTCCTC. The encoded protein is CSARLVLEQFL.

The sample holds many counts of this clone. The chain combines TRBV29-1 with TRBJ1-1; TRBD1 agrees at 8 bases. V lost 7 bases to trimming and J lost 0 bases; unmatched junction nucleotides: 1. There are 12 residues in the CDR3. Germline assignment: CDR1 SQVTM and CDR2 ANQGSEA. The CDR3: CSGGQVNTEAFF. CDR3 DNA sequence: TGCAGCGGGGGACAGGTGAACACTGAAGCTTTCTTT.